This T cell receptor (beta chain) appears in the sequencing data of a study of blood T cell repertoires in COVID-19. The overall study: There were acute and convalescent COVID-19 samples, and they came from the United States, Italy and Spain. PBMCs, B-cell-depleted T cells, or T cells were the source of the cDNA or gDNA that made up the material.

Trimming removed 7 bases at V and 2 bases at J, with 14 bases between. Germline loops: CDR1 SGDLS, CDR2 YYNGEE. CDR3 length equals 14 residues. Original analysis: How many nucleated cells were present was estimated from reference gene primer amplification. Sequencing used immunoSEQ multiplex PCR; TCRdb keeps in-frame clones, though not all of them. V, J and clone size reflect that table, while D and trimming were determined from the DNA. The sample consists of about 120,000 clones, just over 85% of them appearing once. V usage is TRBV9 and J usage is TRBJ2-3; a weak D match, TRBD2 (6 bases). The receptor was isolated from a woman aged 45-60 years with active or convalescent COVID-19. The sequencing sample was made of peripheral blood. The CDR3 DNA reads TGTGCCAGCTCCCCGGGAGCGGCCACAGATACGCAGTATTTT. This encodes CASSPGAATDTQYF.